Below are 17 T cell receptor beta chains sequenced from a single sample in a study of PD-L1 blockade in urothelial cancer. The data were produced by immunoSEQ multiplex PCR, yet TCRdb's version contains in-frame clones alone and is incomplete. The sample holds 25,000 to 30,000 clones; around 84% are singletons and the top ten take 2.5% to 3.5%. The time point denotes: peripheral blood 6 weeks after treatment start. Sequenced here: PBMCs, sampled around atezolizumab (anti-PD-L1) treatment. The receptors derive from a man in his 70s with urothelial cancer.

V and J are TRBV5-1 and TRBJ1-1; possible D gene TRBD1, 5 bases. The V end was cut by 4 bases, the J end by 5 bases, with 21 bases between. The CDR3 spans 16 residues. Germline values: CDR1 SGHRS, CDR2 YFSETQ. The DNA for the CDR3 is TGCGCCAGCAGCCCAAACGACAGACTAGGAGGGACTGAAGCTTTCTTT. Translated, it gives CASSPNDRLGGTEAFF.

This clone has just one count. J is TRBJ1-1 and V is TRBV6-5, with D hard to call. Trimming took 5 bases from V and 6 from J, leaving 16 bases between them. The CDR3 covers 14 residues. CDR1 is MNHEY, CDR2 SVGAGI, per germline. Written as DNA, the CDR3 is TGTGCCAGCAGTAATCAGGAAGGAGGCCCTGAAGCTTTCTTT. Protein: CASSNQEGGPEAFF.

The chain has TRBV2 and TRBJ2-5; the D is unclear. Germline V gene data show CDR1 as SNHLY and CDR2 as FYNNEI. V was pared by 6 bases and J by 5 bases, with 10 bases between. This CDR3 region has 12 residues. The CDR3 bases are TGTGCCAGCAGCATGTTCGGGGAGACCCAGTACTTC. Its translation is CASSMFGETQYF. Combining the CDR3 with reference TRBV2 and TRBJ2-5 gives the whole variable domain EPEVTQTPSHQVTQMGQEVILRCVPISNHLYFYWYRQILGQKVEFLVSFYNNEISEKSEIFDDQFSVERPDGSNFTLKIRSTKLEDSAMYFCASSMFGETQYFGPGTRLLVL.

The gene calls are TRBV5-6 and TRBJ1-2; D remains ambiguous. Trimming removed 2 bases at V and 4 bases at J, with 12 bases between. This CDR3 has 14 residues. Germline CDR1 is SGHDT and CDR2 is YYEEEE. CDR3 nucleotides: TGTGCCAGCAGCTTTGTAGGCGGTACCTATGGCTACACCTTC. This gives the protein CASSFVGGTYGYTF.

This clone is medium-sized by share. The rearrangement joins TRBV10-3 to TRBJ1-5, with D uncertain. The V gene lost 2 bases and the J gene lost 0 bases, with 5 bases spanning the gap. CDR1 is ENHRY, CDR2 SYGVKD, per germline. This CDR3 has 14 residues. CDR3 sequence reads: CAISEEGSNQPQHF. In DNA form, the CDR3 reads TGTGCCATCAGTGAGGAGGGTAGCAATCAGCCCCAGCATTTT.

The chain couples TRBV28 to TRBJ2-7, with 9 nucleotides matching TRBD1. The CDR3 runs 15 residues. V trimming: 3 bases; J trimming: 1 base; junction bases outside the gene matches: 4. The germline CDR1 and CDR2 sequences are MDHEN and SYDVKM. CDR3 loop: CASSLSQGASYEQYF. The CDR3 DNA reads TGTGCCAGCAGTTTGTCACAGGGGGCATCCTACGAGCAGTACTTC.

This chain joins TRBV28 and TRBJ1-5; TRBD1 matches 12 bases. This CDR3 comprises 16 residues. Trimming at V came to 2 bases and at J to 7 bases, leaving 6 bases not matched to a gene. Germline V CDR1 and CDR2: MDHEN, SYDVKM. The CDR3 here is CASSLGGQGARQPQHF. The CDR3 nucleotides read TGTGCCAGCAGTTTAGGGGGACAGGGGGCCCGGCAGCCCCAGCATTTT.

V usage is TRBV7-8 and J usage is TRBJ2-7, with a weak D call TRBD1 (6 bases). The CDR3 is made up of 15 amino acids. In germline, CDR1 is SGHVS, CDR2 FQNEAQ. The germline V and J ends were trimmed by 1 base and 0 bases, with 10 bases remaining between them. CDR3 sequence (DNA): TGTGCCAGCAGCTTAGTCCGGGACATCTCCTACGAGCAGTACTTC. It is translated as CASSLVRDISYEQYF.

The rearrangement joins TRBV19 to TRBJ2-7; possible D gene TRBD1, 5 bases. CDR1 is LNHDA, CDR2 SQIVND, per germline (reference sequence). This CDR3 has 12 amino acids. V shed 4 bases and J shed 4 bases, with 8 bases lying between them. The CDR3 spells CASSSQGYEQYF. Written as DNA, the CDR3 is TGTGCCAGTAGTAGCCAGGGATACGAGCAGTACTTC.

The rearrangement uses TRBV7-3 and TRBJ1-1; D unresolved. Germline V lookup: CDR1 SGHTA, CDR2 FQGTGA. The length of the CDR3 is 14 residues. With 5 bases removed from V and 3 bases from J, the gap between germline ends came to 13 bases. The CDR3 DNA sequence: TGTGCCAGCAGCCGAGGGTTTGGGGACACTGAAGCTTTCTTT. Translation: CASSRGFGDTEAFF.

This clone has more than one count but fewer than ten. V and J are TRBV28 and TRBJ2-3; 10 bases line up with TRBD1. CDR3 size: 16 residues. From germline, CDR1 is MDHEN and CDR2 SYDVKM. Germline trimming cut 6 bases from V and 6 bases from J; bases unmatched to any gene: 12. CDR3 amino acids: CASRRIRTGGVDTQYF. The CDR3 bases are TGTGCCAGCAGGCGTATTCGGACAGGGGGAGTCGATACGCAGTATTTT. The variable domain in full, completed from reference TRBV28 and TRBJ2-3, reads DVKVTQSSRYLVKRTGEKVFLECVQDMDHENMFWYRQDPGLGLRLIYFSYDVKMKEKGDIPEGYSVSREKKERFSLILESASTNQTSMYLCASRRIRTGGVDTQYFGPGTRLTVL.

The chain uses TRBV7-6 and TRBJ2-5, with 9 bases identical to TRBD2. The V segment lost 2 bases and the J segment 4 bases; nucleotides outside the gene matches: 5. The CDR3 loop spans 15 amino acids. The V gene's germline CDR1 is SGHVS and CDR2 FNYEAQ. CDR3 sequence: CASSLLASGVETQYF. Written as DNA, the CDR3 is TGTGCCAGCAGCTTACTAGCTAGCGGGGTAGAGACCCAGTACTTC.

The V gene is TRBV5-1, the J gene TRBJ1-1; TRBD1 matches 10 bases. The ends lost 4 bases at V and 1 base at J; junction bases unmatched: 7. The CDR3 loop spans 16 amino acids. Germline CDR1 and CDR2: SGHRS and YFSETQ. CDR3 sequence (DNA): TGCGCCAGCAGCACCGACAGGGGGCTCGGGAACACTGAAGCTTTCTTT. This sequence encodes CASSTDRGLGNTEAFF.

This chain uses TRBV2 with TRBJ2-7; D possibly corresponds to TRBD1 (6 bases). The ends were cut back, 5 bases at V and 7 bases at J, with 21 bases in the middle. Per the germline V gene, CDR1 is SNHLY and CDR2 is FYNNEI. The CDR3 runs to 15 residues. CDR3 sequence reads: CASSPWGTTQGEQYF. The CDR3 region has the DNA TGTGCCAGCAGTCCTTGGGGGACAACTCAGGGTGAGCAGTACTTC.

This clone was recorded a few times. The V call is TRBV11-1, the J call TRBJ1-6; 8 positions match TRBD1. Germline CDR1 reads SGHAT; CDR2 reads FQDESV (reference sequence). CDR3 length: 15 residues. V was pared by 0 bases and J by 7 bases, with 2 bases of the junction left unmatched. CDR3 protein: CASSLARGLNSPLHF. The DNA of the CDR3 is TGTGCCAGCAGCTTAGCCAGGGGGCTAAATTCACCCCTCCACTTT.

In its sample, this clone was seen once. The chain carries TRBV7-6 and TRBJ1-3; no definite D call. CDR3 length equals 15 residues. Trimming shortened V by 1 base and J by 0 bases, and 7 bases separated the two germline ends. Looked up from germline, CDR1 is SGHVS and CDR2 is FNYEAQ. CDR3 amino acids: CASSLDGNSGNTIYF. CDR3 bases: TGTGCCAGCAGCTTAGATGGCAACTCTGGAAACACCATATATTTT.

This clone was observed a few times. CDR3: CASSFPGGELFF. CDR3 in DNA: TGTGCCAGCAGCTTTCCAGGGGGGGAGCTGTTTTTT. The chain uses TRBV7-3 and TRBJ2-2; weak D call: TRBD1 (5 bases). Germline CDR1 SGHTA, CDR2 FQGTGA. The CDR3 runs to 12 residues. Trimming shortened V by 3 bases and J by 8 bases, and 7 bases separated the two germline ends. The whole variable domain, filled in from reference TRBV7-3 and TRBJ2-2, reads GAGVSQTPSNKVTEKGKYVELRCDPISGHTALYWYRQSLGQGPEFLIYFQGTGAADDSGLPNDRFFAVRPEGSVSTLKIQRTERGDSAVYLCASSFPGGELFFGEGSRLTVL.